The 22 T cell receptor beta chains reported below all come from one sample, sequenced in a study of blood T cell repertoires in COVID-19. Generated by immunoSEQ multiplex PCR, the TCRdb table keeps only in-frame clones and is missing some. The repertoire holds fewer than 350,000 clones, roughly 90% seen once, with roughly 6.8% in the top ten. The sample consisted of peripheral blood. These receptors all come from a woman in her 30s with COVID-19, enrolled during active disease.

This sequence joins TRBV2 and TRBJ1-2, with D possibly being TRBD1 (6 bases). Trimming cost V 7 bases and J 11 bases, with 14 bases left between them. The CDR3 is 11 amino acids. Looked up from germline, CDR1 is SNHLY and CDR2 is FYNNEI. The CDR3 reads CASTLGGAYTF. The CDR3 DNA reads TGTGCCAGCACCCTGGGGGGGGCTTACACCTTC.

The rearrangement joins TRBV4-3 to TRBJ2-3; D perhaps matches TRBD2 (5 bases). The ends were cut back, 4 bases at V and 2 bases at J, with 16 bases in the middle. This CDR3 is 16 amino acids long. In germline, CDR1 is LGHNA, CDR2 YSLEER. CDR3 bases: TGCGCCAGCAGCCCCCAACTAGTACGGGTCACAGATACGCAGTATTTT. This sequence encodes CASSPQLVRVTDTQYF.

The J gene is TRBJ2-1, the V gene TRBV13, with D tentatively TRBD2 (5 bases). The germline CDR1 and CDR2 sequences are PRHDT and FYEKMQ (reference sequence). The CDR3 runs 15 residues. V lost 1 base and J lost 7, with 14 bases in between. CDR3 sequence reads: CASSLVDGPGNEQFF. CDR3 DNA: TGTGCCAGCAGCTTAGTAGACGGCCCGGGGAATGAGCAGTTCTTC.

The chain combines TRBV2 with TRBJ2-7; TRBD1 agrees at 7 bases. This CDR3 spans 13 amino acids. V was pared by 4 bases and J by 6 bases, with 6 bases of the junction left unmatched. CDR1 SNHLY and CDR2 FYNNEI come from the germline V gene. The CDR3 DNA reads TGTGCCAGCAGTGGGGGACAGTTGGGCGAGCAGTACTTC. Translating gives CASSGGQLGEQYF.

The chain's CDR3 is CASSLDEGEGYEQYF. The CDR3 nucleotides read TGTGCCAGCAGCCTAGACGAAGGTGAGGGCTACGAGCAGTACTTC. The rearrangement joins TRBV7-8 to TRBJ2-7, with D possibly matching TRBD2 (5 bases). Per the germline V gene, CDR1 is SGHVS and CDR2 is FQNEAQ. With 5 bases removed from V and 3 bases from J, the gap between germline ends came to 17 bases. The CDR3 is 15 amino acids.

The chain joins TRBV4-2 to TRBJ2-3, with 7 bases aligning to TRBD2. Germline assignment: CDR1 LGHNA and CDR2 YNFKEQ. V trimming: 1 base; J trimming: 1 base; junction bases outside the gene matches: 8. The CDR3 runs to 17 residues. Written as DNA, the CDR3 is TGTGCCAGCAGCCAAGGGAAAGGGCTAGCGGGCACAGATACGCAGTATTTT. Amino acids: CASSQGKGLAGTDTQYF.

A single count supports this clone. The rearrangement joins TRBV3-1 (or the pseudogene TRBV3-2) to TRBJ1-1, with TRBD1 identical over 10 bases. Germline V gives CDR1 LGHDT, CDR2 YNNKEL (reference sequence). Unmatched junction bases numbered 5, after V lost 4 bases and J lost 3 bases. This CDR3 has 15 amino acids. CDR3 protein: CASSRDRGRDTEAFF. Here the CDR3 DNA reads TGTGCCAGCAGCCGAGACAGGGGGCGTGACACTGAAGCTTTCTTT.

This chain's CDR3 is CASSYSIAGYTF. The CDR3 DNA follows: TGTGCCAGCAGTTACTCGATAGCTGGCTACACCTTC. V usage is TRBV6-2 or TRBV6-3 and J usage is TRBJ1-2; D is unresolved. The V and J ends lost 0 bases and 7 bases respectively, with 6 bases between them. This CDR3 has 12 amino acids. The V gene's germline CDR1 is MNHEY and CDR2 SVGEGT.

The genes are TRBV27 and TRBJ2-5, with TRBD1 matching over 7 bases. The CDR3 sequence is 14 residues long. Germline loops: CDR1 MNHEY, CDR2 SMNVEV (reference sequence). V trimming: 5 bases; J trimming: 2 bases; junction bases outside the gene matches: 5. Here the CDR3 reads CASSPRDRQETQYF. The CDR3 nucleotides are TGTGCCAGCAGTCCAAGGGACAGACAAGAGACCCAGTACTTC.

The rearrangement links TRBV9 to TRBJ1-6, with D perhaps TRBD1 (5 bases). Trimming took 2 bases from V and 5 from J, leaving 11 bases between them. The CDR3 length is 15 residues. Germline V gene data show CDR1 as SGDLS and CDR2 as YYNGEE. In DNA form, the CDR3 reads TGTGCCAGCAGCGTGGGGGGACTAGATAATTCACCCCTCCACTTT. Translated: CASSVGGLDNSPLHF.

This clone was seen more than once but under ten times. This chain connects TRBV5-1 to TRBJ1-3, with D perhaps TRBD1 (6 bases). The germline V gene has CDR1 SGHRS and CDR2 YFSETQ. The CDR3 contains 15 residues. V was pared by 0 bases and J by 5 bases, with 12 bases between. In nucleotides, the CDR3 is TGCGCCAGCAGCTTGGGGTCAGGGGATCGAAACACCATATATTTT. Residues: CASSLGSGDRNTIYF.

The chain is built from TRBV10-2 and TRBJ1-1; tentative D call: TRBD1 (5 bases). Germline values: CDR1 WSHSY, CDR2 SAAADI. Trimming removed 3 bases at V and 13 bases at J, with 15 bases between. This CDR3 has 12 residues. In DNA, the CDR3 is TGCGCCAGCAGTGAATCCGGGACTTACGGTTTCTTT. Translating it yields CASSESGTYGFF.

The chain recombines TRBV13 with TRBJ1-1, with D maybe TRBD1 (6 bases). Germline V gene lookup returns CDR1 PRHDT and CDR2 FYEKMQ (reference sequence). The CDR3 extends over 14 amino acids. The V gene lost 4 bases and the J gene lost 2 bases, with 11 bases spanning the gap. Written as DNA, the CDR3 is TGTGCCAGCAGCTCCCGGACAGACAACACTGAAGCTTTCTTT. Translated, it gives CASSSRTDNTEAFF. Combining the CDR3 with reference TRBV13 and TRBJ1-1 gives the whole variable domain AAGVIQSPRHLIKEKRETATLKCYPIPRHDTVYWYQQGPGQDPQFLISFYEKMQSDKGSIPDRFSAQQFSDYHSELNMSSLELGDSALYFCASSSRTDNTEAFFGQGTRLTVV.

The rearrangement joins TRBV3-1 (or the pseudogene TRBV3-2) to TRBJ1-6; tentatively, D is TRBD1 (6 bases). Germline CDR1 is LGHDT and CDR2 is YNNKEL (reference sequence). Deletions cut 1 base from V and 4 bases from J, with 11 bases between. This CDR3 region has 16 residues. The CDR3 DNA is TGTGCCAGCAGCCAAGCCCGAGGACAGTATAATTCACCCCTCCACTTT. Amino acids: CASSQARGQYNSPLHF.

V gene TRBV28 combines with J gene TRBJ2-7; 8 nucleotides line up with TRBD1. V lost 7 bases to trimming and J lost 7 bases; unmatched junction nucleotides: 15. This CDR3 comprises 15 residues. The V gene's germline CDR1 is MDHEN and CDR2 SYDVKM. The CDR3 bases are TGTGCCAGCACCATTGGTGTCCAGGGGGCTGGAGAGCAGTACTTC. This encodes CASTIGVQGAGEQYF.

CDR3 bases: TGTGCCAGCAGGATAAGGGAGGGAAACGTCGCTTTCTTT. It yields the protein CASRIREGNVAFF. The chain is built from TRBV6-4 and TRBJ1-1; D remains unclear. The CDR3 contains 13 residues. V was trimmed by 6 bases and J by 11 bases, leaving 19 bases between them. The germline V gene encodes CDR1 MRHNA and CDR2 SNTAGT.

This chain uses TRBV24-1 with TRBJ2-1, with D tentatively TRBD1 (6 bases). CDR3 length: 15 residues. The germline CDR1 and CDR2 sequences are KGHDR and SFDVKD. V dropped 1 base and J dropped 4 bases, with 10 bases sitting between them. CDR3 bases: TGTGCCACCAGTGATTTAGGACAGCCATACAATGAGCAGTTCTTC. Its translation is CATSDLGQPYNEQFF.

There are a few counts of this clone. The CDR3 coding sequence is TGTGCCAGCAGCTTGGACAGGGGGACGAATGGCTACACCTTC. Translated: CASSLDRGTNGYTF. J is TRBJ1-2 and V is TRBV27; 10 positions match TRBD1. Germline-derived CDR1 and CDR2 are MNHEY and SMNVEV (reference sequence). The CDR3 is 14 amino acids. With V trimmed by 6 bases and J by 6 bases, 7 bases remained unmatched.

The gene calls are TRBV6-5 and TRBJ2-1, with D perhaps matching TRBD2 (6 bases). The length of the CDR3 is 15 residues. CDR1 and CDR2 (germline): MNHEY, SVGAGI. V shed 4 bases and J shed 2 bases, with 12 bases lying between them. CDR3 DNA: TGTGCCAGCAGTTTGACGGCGGGAACCTACAATGAGCAGTTCTTC. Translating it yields CASSLTAGTYNEQFF.

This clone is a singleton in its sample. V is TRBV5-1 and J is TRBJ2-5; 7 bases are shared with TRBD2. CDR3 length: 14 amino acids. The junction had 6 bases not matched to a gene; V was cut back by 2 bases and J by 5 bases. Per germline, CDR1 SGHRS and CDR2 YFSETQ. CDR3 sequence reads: CASSLGAGSETQYF. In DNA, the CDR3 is TGCGCCAGCAGCTTAGGAGCGGGGTCGGAGACCCAGTACTTC.

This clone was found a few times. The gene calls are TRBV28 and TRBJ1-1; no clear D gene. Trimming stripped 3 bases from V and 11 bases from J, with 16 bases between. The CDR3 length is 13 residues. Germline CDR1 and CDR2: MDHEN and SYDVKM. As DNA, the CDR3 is TGTGCCAGCAGTTTGGTGGAGCCGGGGTGGGCTTTCTTT. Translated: CASSLVEPGWAFF.

The CDR3 DNA reads as TGTGCCACCAGTGATTTGGTCGGTAGCACAGATACGCAGTATTTT. It codes for CATSDLVGSTDTQYF. This chain links TRBV24-1 with TRBJ2-3; D is unresolved. The CDR3 length is 15 residues. In germline, CDR1 is KGHDR, CDR2 SFDVKD. V lost 0 bases to trimming and J lost 0 bases, with 6 bases between them.